The rows below give T cell receptor beta chains drawn from one sample of a study of T cell repertoires in cytomegalovirus infection. For these receptors, no antigen is known. TCRdb reanalysed the reads using MiXCR and keeps one entry per CDR3 protein. The table lists roughly 730,000 distinct CDR3 sequences, around 32% of them singletons. This material consisted of cultured PBMCs, taken from culture after CMV antigen stimulation. These receptors all come from a human donor in good health (CMV status not recorded). Some clones in this sample may be carry-over from other donors' samples. CDR3s leave out the opening cysteine and the closing phenylalanine or tryptophan.

>TRBV20-1|TRBJ1-4
SARGVSFATNEKLF
>TRBV7-2|TRBJ2-1
ASSRAFFNEQF
>TRBV7-2|TRBJ1-1
ASSLSGGAYFTEAF
>TRBV27|TRBJ2-2
ASSYRGGRELF
>TRBV20-1|TRBJ2-1
SARDLLAHNEQF
>TRBV6-1|TRBJ1-5
ASSPSGDNQPQH
>TRBV6-1|TRBJ2-3
ASSEASGRYTDTQY
>TRBV7-2|TRBJ1-5
ASSLAGQYSNQPQH
>TRBV7-8|TRBJ2-5
ASSSGMGTQRETQY
>TRBV12-3/TRBV12-4|TRBJ2-7
ASRTTGTVQY
>TRBV7-6|TRBJ2-1
ASSYRGGLAHPLNNEQF
>TRBV7-2|TRBJ2-5
ASSPSALETQY
>TRBV2|TRBJ2-1
ASSEFKLDNEQF
>TRBV6-1|TRBJ2-1
ASSELTPNEQF
>TRBV10-3|TRBJ2-3
AISESAGLAGVTQY
>TRBV20-1|TRBJ2-4
SARETEGTGGLGNIQY
>TRBV6-2/TRBV6-3|TRBJ1-1
ASRQLSEAF
>TRBV6-1|TRBJ2-7
ASSGYGQYSYEQY
>TRBV10-3|TRBJ2-6
ASRDWANVLT
>TRBV29-1|TRBJ2-1
SVESTTSSSYNEQF
>TRBV4-1|TRBJ2-7
ASSQVSGEQY
>TRBV5-6|TRBJ1-1
ASSLAQGLAEAF
>TRBV12-5|TRBJ2-7
ASGTRVTQPYEQY
>TRBV20-1|TRBJ2-3
SAPALTLEDTQY
>TRBV6-5|TRBJ2-7
ASSFGTLAHEQY
>TRBV6-2/TRBV6-3|TRBJ2-1
ASSPRLAGADNEQF
>TRBV5-1|TRBJ2-7
ASSIAGYRDEQY
>TRBV27|TRBJ2-7
ASSLIGTPEQY
>TRBV27|TRBJ2-2
ASSLFQKNTGELF
>TRBV14|TRBJ1-2
ASSQRRTERGGYT
>TRBV6-2/TRBV6-3|TRBJ2-5
ASSYPTSGGAQETQY
>TRBV6-6|TRBJ2-3
ASQAGGNTQY
>TRBV7-2|TRBJ2-7
ASTVRLAAYEQY
>TRBV6-5|TRBJ1-2
ASSYDRGYGYT
>TRBV3-1|TRBJ2-2
ASSQVVGYGELF
>TRBV7-2|TRBJ2-1
ASSIRREGEQF
>TRBV11-2|TRBJ2-5
ASSLGVWETQY
>TRBV7-2|TRBJ1-4
ASSRSPGQGNEKLF
>TRBV2|TRBJ2-7
ASNPGGLYEQY
>TRBV7-8|TRBJ2-3
ASSLVSSPDTQY
>TRBV12-3/TRBV12-4|TRBJ2-1
ASTANGRDEQF
>TRBV10-3|TRBJ2-5
AISESGGQETQY